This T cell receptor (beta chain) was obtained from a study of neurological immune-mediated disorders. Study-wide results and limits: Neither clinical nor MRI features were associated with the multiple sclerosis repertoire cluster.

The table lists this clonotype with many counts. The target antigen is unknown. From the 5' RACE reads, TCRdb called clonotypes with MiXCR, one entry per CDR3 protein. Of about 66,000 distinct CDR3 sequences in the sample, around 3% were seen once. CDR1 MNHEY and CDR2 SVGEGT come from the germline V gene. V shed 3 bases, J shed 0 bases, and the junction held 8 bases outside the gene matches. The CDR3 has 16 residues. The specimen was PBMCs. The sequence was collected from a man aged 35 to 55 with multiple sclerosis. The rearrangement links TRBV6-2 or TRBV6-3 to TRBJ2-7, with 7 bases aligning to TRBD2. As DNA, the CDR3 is TGTGCCAGCAGTTATGGCCTAGCGGAGTTCTCCTACGAGCAGTACTTC. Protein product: CASSYGLAEFSYEQYF.